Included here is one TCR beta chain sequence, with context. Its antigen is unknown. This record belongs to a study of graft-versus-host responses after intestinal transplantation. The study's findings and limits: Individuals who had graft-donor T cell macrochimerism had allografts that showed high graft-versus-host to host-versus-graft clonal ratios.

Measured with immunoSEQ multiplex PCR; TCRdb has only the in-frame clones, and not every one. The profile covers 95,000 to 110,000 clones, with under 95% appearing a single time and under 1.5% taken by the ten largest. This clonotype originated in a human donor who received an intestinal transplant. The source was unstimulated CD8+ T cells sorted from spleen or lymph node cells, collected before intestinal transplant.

The CDR3 DNA is TGCGCCAGCAGCCAAGATCCCCCGGGGGGGCCGCCCTACGAGCAGTACTTC. It encodes CASSQDPPGGPPYEQYF. The chain carries TRBV4-1 and TRBJ2-7; 8 bases line up with TRBD2. V lost 0 bases and J lost 2; bases outside the gene matches: 9. Germline values: CDR1 MGHRA, CDR2 YSYEKL. The CDR3 length is 17 residues.